Below, 30 T cell receptor beta chains from the same sample are listed, as sequenced in a study of blood T cell repertoires in COVID-19 (TCRdb year 2020). Library generation was performed with the immunoSEQ multiplex PCR assay. Held by TCRdb, this immuneACCESS table contains in-frame sequences only and omits some clones. Under half of the omission traces to an unresolved V gene where checked; the cause of the rest is unknown. For this sample the table gives almost 250,000 clones, of which around 87% were detected only once. The ten most abundant clones make up roughly 1.6% of the sample. Specimen: PBMCs or T cells enriched from blood (not recorded which). Receptors originate from a woman aged 45 to 65 who had recovered from COVID-19.

The chain couples TRBV19 to TRBJ1-5, with D tentatively TRBD1 (5 bases). The germline V gene has CDR1 LNHDA and CDR2 SQIVND (reference sequence). Trimming pared 3 bases from V and 9 bases from J, leaving 9 bases between. CDR3 length equals 12 residues. The DNA of the CDR3 is TGTGCCAGTAGTATGAGACAGAGGCCCCAGCATTTT. This codes for CASSMRQRPQHF.

The CDR3 sequence is CASSTGQDPVEAFF. CDR3 DNA sequence: TGTGCCAGCAGCACCGGACAGGACCCAGTTGAAGCTTTCTTT. The chain carries TRBV5-4 and TRBJ1-1; 7 bases match TRBD1. Germline values: CDR1 SGHNT, CDR2 YYREEE (reference sequence). The CDR3 extends over 14 amino acids. V was clipped by 4 bases and J by 7 bases; unmatched bases: 10.

The chain uses TRBV5-1 and TRBJ2-1, with TRBD2 matching 8 bases. The junction had 9 bases not matched to a gene; V was cut back by 7 bases and J by 6 bases. The germline V gene has CDR1 SGHRS and CDR2 YFSETQ. CDR3 length: 14 residues. This CDR3 is CASELSGSFNEQFF. The DNA for the CDR3 is TGCGCCAGCGAGCTAAGCGGGAGTTTCAATGAGCAGTTCTTC.

In this sample, this clone turned up a few times. The V and J genes are TRBV7-2 and TRBJ1-1; a weak D match, TRBD1 (6 bases). V lost 5 bases, J lost 2 bases, and 12 bases lay in between. This CDR3 is built from 14 residues. The germline gives CDR1 SGHTA, CDR2 FQGNSA. CDR3 sequence: CASSQDRYNTEAFF. CDR3 bases: TGTGCCAGCAGCCAGGACAGATATAACACTGAAGCTTTCTTT. The entire variable domain, with the rest obtained from reference TRBV7-2 and TRBJ1-1, is as follows: GAGVSQSPSNKVTEKGKDVELRCDPISGHTALYWYRQSLGQGLEFLIYFQGNSAPDKSGLPSDRFSAERTGGSVSTLTIQRTQQEDSAVYLCASSQDRYNTEAFFGQGTRLTVV.

This chain connects TRBV2 to TRBJ1-1; D gene unclear. The CDR3 totals 15 residues. From germline, CDR1 is SNHLY and CDR2 FYNNEI. The V end was cut by 2 bases, the J end by 4 bases, with 14 bases between. The CDR3 region has the DNA TGTGCCAGCAGTGAATATAGTTCGGGGATCACTGAAGCTTTCTTT. Translating gives CASSEYSSGITEAFF.

This chain connects TRBV3-1 (or the pseudogene TRBV3-2) to TRBJ2-7, with D tentatively TRBD2 (6 bases). Trimming shortened V by 2 bases and J by 2 bases, and 10 bases separated the two germline ends. The germline V gene encodes CDR1 LGHDT and CDR2 YNNKEL (reference sequence). The CDR3 has 14 amino acids. CDR3 sequence: CASSQWTTAYEQYF. The CDR3 DNA follows: TGTGCCAGCAGCCAATGGACTACCGCCTACGAGCAGTACTTC.

This clone has just one count. The chain combines TRBV28 with TRBJ1-4; 7 bases fit TRBD1. CDR3 length: 14 residues. Germline lookup yields CDR1 MDHEN and CDR2 SYDVKM. Losses at the gene ends were 7 bases for V and 5 bases for J; bases not matched to a gene: 7. The CDR3, as DNA: TGTGCCAGCACCCTGTCACAGGGGAATGAAAAACTGTTTTTT. It translates to CASTLSQGNEKLFF.

The CDR3 region is CASSLGTLKSSYEQYF. The DNA for the CDR3 is TGTGCCAGCAGCTTGGGGACACTGAAGAGCTCCTACGAGCAGTACTTC. The chain carries TRBV7-9 and TRBJ2-7, with D perhaps TRBD1 (6 bases). With 3 bases removed from V and 0 bases from J, the gap between germline ends came to 15 bases. The CDR3 has 16 residues. Germline CDR1 reads SEHNR; CDR2 reads FQNEAQ (reference sequence).

This chain uses TRBV3-1 (or the pseudogene TRBV3-2) with TRBJ2-7; possibly TRBD2 for D (5 bases). The CDR3 length is 12 residues. CDR1 is LGHDT and CDR2 is YNNKEL in the germline V gene (reference sequence). The V and J ends lost 3 bases and 7 bases respectively, with 10 bases between them. CDR3 loop: CASSQLAGEQYF. The DNA for the CDR3 is TGTGCCAGCAGCCAGCTGGCGGGTGAGCAGTACTTC.

The rearrangement uses TRBV27 and TRBJ1-1; possible D gene TRBD1, 5 bases. Germline V gives CDR1 MNHEY, CDR2 SMNVEV (reference sequence). The V end was cut by 4 bases, the J end by 6 bases, with 18 bases between. The CDR3 is 15 residues long. The chain's CDR3 is CASSSLDAGGAEAFF. As DNA, the CDR3 is TGTGCCAGCAGTTCACTCGACGCCGGAGGGGCTGAAGCTTTCTTT.

The chain carries TRBV5-6 and TRBJ2-5, with D tentatively TRBD2 (6 bases). CDR3 length equals 15 residues. V lost 5 bases, J lost 3 bases, and 17 bases lay in between. Germline V lookup: CDR1 SGHDT, CDR2 YYEEEE. Written as DNA, the CDR3 is TGTGCCAGCAGGCACGCCGGGACTTTCGAAGAGACCCAGTACTTC. It encodes CASRHAGTFEETQYF.

This rearrangement joins TRBV15 to TRBJ1-1; 9 positions match TRBD1. Germline V lookup: CDR1 LNHNV, CDR2 YYDKDF (reference sequence). The CDR3 is 15 amino acids. The V segment lost 0 bases and the J segment 4 bases; nucleotides outside the gene matches: 3. DNA for the CDR3: TGTGCCACCAGCAGAGATCGGACAGGGGCCACTGAAGCTTTCTTT. Translating it yields CATSRDRTGATEAFF.

About this clone: Germline is not matched at one junction end, which may reflect a read error. V is TRBV6-6 and J is TRBJ1-4; TRBD1 matches 8 bases. The germline CDR1 and CDR2 sequences are MNHNY and SVGAGI (reference sequence). CDR3 length: 13 amino acids. CDR3 loop: CASRRQGREERLF. The CDR3 DNA follows: TGTGCCAGCAGACGACAGGGGAGAGAGGAAAGGCTTTTT.

The chain uses TRBV7-3 and TRBJ2-1; 7 nucleotides align to TRBD2. Germline V CDR1 and CDR2: SGHTA, FQGTGA. The ends lost 4 bases at V and 5 bases at J; junction bases unmatched: 8. The CDR3 spans 15 residues. The CDR3 DNA sequence: TGTGCCAGCAGCTCCTACGGGACTAACAACAATGAGCAGTTCTTC. Residues: CASSSYGTNNNEQFF.

This rearrangement joins TRBV12-3 or TRBV12-4 to TRBJ1-2; D not certain. The V end lost 6 bases, the J end lost 5 bases, and 13 bases lay between the germline ends. This CDR3 spans 13 amino acids. The DNA for the CDR3 is TGTGCCAGCAGCCAAACAAGTATATATGGCTACACCTTC. Translation: CASSQTSIYGYTF.

Many counts were recorded for this clone. The chain combines TRBV10-3 with TRBJ2-1; maybe TRBD1 (7 bases). CDR1 is ENHRY and CDR2 is SYGVKD in the germline V gene. The germline V and J ends were trimmed by 2 bases and 6 bases, with 14 bases remaining between them. The CDR3 spans 15 residues. The CDR3 DNA sequence: TGTGCCATCAGTGAGAGACAGGGACTGTTCAATGAGCAGTTCTTC. It is translated as CAISERQGLFNEQFF.

The rearrangement joins TRBV28 to TRBJ2-1; 8 nucleotides match TRBD1. Trimming took 11 bases from V and 7 from J; bases not matched to a gene: 7. This CDR3 has 12 residues. Germline CDR1 is MDHEN and CDR2 is SYDVKM. CDR3 DNA: TGTGCCGGCTCCAGGGACAGGAATGAGCAGTTCTTC. Translated: CAGSRDRNEQFF.

The chain uses TRBV27 and TRBJ2-7; D unclear. The CDR3 is 13 residues long. Trimming pared 2 bases from V and 6 bases from J, leaving 11 bases between. Germline V CDR1 and CDR2: MNHEY, SMNVEV (reference sequence). The CDR3, as DNA: TGTGCCAGCAGTTTACTTCGAGGCGGCGAGCAGTACTTC. Its protein is CASSLLRGGEQYF.

The chain carries TRBV7-3 and TRBJ2-2; 7 bases are shared with TRBD1. Germline V CDR1 and CDR2: SGHTA, FQGTGA. The CDR3 length is 14 residues. Trimming took 4 bases from V and 3 from J; bases not matched to a gene: 2. The chain's CDR3 is CASSSGQYTGELFF. The CDR3 DNA sequence: TGTGCCAGCAGCTCGGGACAGTACACCGGGGAGCTGTTTTTT.

Here the CDR3 reads CASTRRGVYNEQFF. In nucleotides, the CDR3 is TGTGCCAGTACGCGGCGGGGGGTTTACAATGAGCAGTTCTTC. The rearrangement links TRBV19 to TRBJ2-1, with 8 bases aligning to TRBD2. The CDR3 runs to 14 residues. Germline loops: CDR1 LNHDA, CDR2 SQIVND (reference sequence). The ends lost 7 bases at V and 4 bases at J; junction bases unmatched: 6.

The count of this clone is one. The chain joins TRBV6-5 to TRBJ2-2; possibly TRBD2 for D (6 bases). The CDR3 extends over 12 amino acids. The germline V gene encodes CDR1 MNHEY and CDR2 SVGAGI. The CDR3 DNA is TGTGCGACGACTAGTTCCCCCGGGGAGCTGTTTTTT. This codes for CATTSSPGELFF.

This rearrangement joins TRBV28 to TRBJ2-1; 12 bases match TRBD2. The CDR3 covers 15 residues. Germline lookup yields CDR1 MDHEN and CDR2 SYDVKM. V lost 6 bases, J lost 8 bases, and 8 bases stayed unmatched. The CDR3: CASRPPTSGRHEQFF. Here the CDR3 DNA reads TGTGCCAGCAGACCTCCGACTAGCGGGAGACATGAGCAGTTCTTC.

The chain employs TRBV28 and TRBJ1-5; D not certain. Per the germline V gene, CDR1 is MDHEN and CDR2 is SYDVKM. This CDR3 is built from 10 residues. V lost 10 bases and J 13 bases, leaving 14 bases between the germline ends. The CDR3 sequence is CATRSGRQHF. DNA of the CDR3: TGTGCCACCCGGAGCGGCAGGCAGCATTTT.

J is TRBJ1-1 and V is TRBV3-1 (or the pseudogene TRBV3-2), with D perhaps TRBD1 (5 bases). In germline, CDR1 is LGHDT, CDR2 YNNKEL (reference sequence). CDR3 length: 16 amino acids. V was pared by 0 bases and J by 1 base, with 12 bases between. Written as DNA, the CDR3 is TGTGCCAGCAGCCAAGACACAGGCCGGGCGAACACTGAAGCTTTCTTT. It encodes CASSQDTGRANTEAFF.

The chain links TRBV5-1 to TRBJ1-6; perhaps TRBD1 as D (5 bases). Per the germline V gene, CDR1 is SGHRS and CDR2 is YFSETQ. V was shortened by 4 bases and J by 7 bases, with 15 bases between the two germline ends. The CDR3 contains 15 residues. The CDR3: CASSTDSPRNSPLHF. The DNA of the CDR3 is TGCGCCAGCAGCACCGACAGCCCGCGGAATTCACCCCTCCACTTT.

This clone was seen only a few times. The genes are TRBV4-3 and TRBJ1-5, with unresolved D. Per germline, CDR1 LGHNA and CDR2 YSLEER. V lost 0 bases and J 1 base, leaving 7 bases between the germline ends. The CDR3 extends over 15 amino acids. DNA of the CDR3: TGCGCCAGCAGCCAAGAAGGACTAAGCAATCAGCCCCAGCATTTT. Translated, it gives CASSQEGLSNQPQHF.

This clone was counted once. This chain joins TRBV28 and TRBJ1-5; D unresolved. This CDR3 comprises 14 residues. V lost 6 bases, J lost 0 bases, and 9 bases lay in between. Germline values: CDR1 MDHEN, CDR2 SYDVKM. Written as DNA, the CDR3 is TGTGCCAGCAGGTGGCTCGATAGCAATCAGCCCCAGCATTTT. Translating it yields CASRWLDSNQPQHF.

This chain uses TRBV28 with TRBJ2-3; 8 nucleotides align to TRBD2. J lost 6 bases, V lost 7 bases, and 15 bases had no gene match. The germline gives CDR1 MDHEN, CDR2 SYDVKM. The CDR3 runs to 16 residues. CDR3 sequence (DNA): TGTGCCAGCAATGCTCCACTTAGCGGGATTCTTGATACGCAGTATTTT. Translation gives CASNAPLSGILDTQYF.

The chain combines TRBV18 with TRBJ2-2; D possibly corresponds to TRBD1 (6 bases). V was clipped by 2 bases and J by 1 base, with 20 bases between them. This CDR3 region has 19 residues. Germline CDR1 is KGHSH and CDR2 is LQKENI. The CDR3 spells CASSPFIIRDIGNTGELFF. In DNA, the CDR3 is TGTGCCAGCTCACCATTTATAATCCGGGACATTGGGAACACCGGGGAGCTGTTTTTT. Full variable domain (remainder filled in from reference TRBV18 and TRBJ2-2): NAGVMQNPRHLVRRRGQEARLRCSPMKGHSHVYWYRQLPEEGLKFMVYLQKENIIDESGMPKERFSAEFPKEGPSILRIQQVVRGDSAAYFCASSPFIIRDIGNTGELFFGEGSRLTVL.

The rearrangement joins TRBV25-1 to TRBJ2-2; D is undetermined. Germline V lookup: CDR1 MGHDK, CDR2 SYGVNS. The ends were cut back, 6 bases at V and 8 bases at J, with 10 bases in the middle. This CDR3 contains 12 residues. In nucleotides, the CDR3 is TGTGCCAGCAGACCCTGGGCGGGGGAGCTGTTTTTT. Translated: CASRPWAGELFF.